The subject of this entry is one T cell receptor beta chain. Its antigen is as yet unknown. Sequencing ends 3 residues short of the CDR3 end; the germline J gene provides the rest. This record belongs to a study of Tregs in tolerant kidney transplant recipients. TCRdb keeps only in-frame clones here, not all; method: immunoSEQ multiplex PCR. The sample holds some 30,000 clones. Findings and limits, study-wide: Some patients' samples used different primers over time, so nucleotide sequences weren't comparable. This study did not directly address biological reproducibility. Activated donor B cell expansion appeared to reveal the most relevant donor-specific TCRbeta repertoire.

CDR3 length equals 19 residues. V was clipped by 8 bases and J by 4 bases; unmatched bases: 19. Germline V lookup: CDR1 LNHDA, CDR2 SQIVND (reference sequence). Mixed chimerism was transient after nonmyeloablative marrow transplants from related graft donors. Unstimulated Tregs (CD4+CD25+CD127-) and CD4+CD25- non-Tregs were sorted from PBMCs. The sample consisted of CD4+ T cells from blood (PBMCs), taken 24 months after the transplant. This clonotype originated in a human patient who received a combined kidney and bone marrow transplant. Part of the T cells may come from the graft donor. The rearrangement links TRBV19 to TRBJ1-6; 8 nucleotides line up with TRBD1. The covered CDR3 bases are TGTGCCAGTCCCAGGGAGAAAAAACGGGACAGGTCTTATAATTCACCC. Amino acids: CASPREKKRDRSYNSP. The full CDR3 protein reads CASPREKKRDRSYNSPLHF.